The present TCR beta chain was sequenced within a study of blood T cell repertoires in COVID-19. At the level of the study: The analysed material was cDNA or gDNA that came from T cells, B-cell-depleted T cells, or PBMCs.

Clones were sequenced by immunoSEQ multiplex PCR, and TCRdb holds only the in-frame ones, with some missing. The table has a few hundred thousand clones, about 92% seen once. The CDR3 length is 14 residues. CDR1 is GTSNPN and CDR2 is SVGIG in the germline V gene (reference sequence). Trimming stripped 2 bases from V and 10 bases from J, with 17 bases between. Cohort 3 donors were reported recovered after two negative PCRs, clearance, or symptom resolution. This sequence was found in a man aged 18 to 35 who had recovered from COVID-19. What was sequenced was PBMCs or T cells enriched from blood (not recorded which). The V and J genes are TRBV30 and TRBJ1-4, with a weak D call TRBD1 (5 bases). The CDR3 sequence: CAWSTPGTFGKLFF. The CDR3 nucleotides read TGTGCCTGGAGTACTCCCGGGACTTTCGGAAAACTGTTTTTT.